A selection of T cell receptor beta chains follows, all from one sample in a study of blood T cell repertoires in COVID-19. Sequencing was performed with immunoSEQ multiplex PCR; in TCRdb, only in-frame clones are kept and a portion is missing. The data hold 55,000 to 80,000 clones, with roughly 86% observed a single time. Sequencing was carried out using peripheral blood. Receptors originate from a woman in her seventies with acute or convalescent COVID-19. CDR3s include the opening cysteine and the closing phenylalanine or tryptophan.

j_call: TRBJ2-5
v_call: TRBV2
cdr3_aa: CASSVLGQTQETQYF

j_call: TRBJ2-7
v_call: TRBV12-3/TRBV12-4
cdr3_aa: CASSFFDEQYF

j_call: TRBJ1-2
v_call: TRBV7-2
cdr3_aa: CASSPRTGANYGYTF

j_call: TRBJ2-7
v_call: TRBV3-1/TRBV3-2
cdr3_aa: CASSQGRRGIRYEQYF

j_call: TRBJ2-1
v_call: TRBV14
cdr3_aa: CASSLRIAASSYNEQFF

j_call: TRBJ2-2
v_call: TRBV5-1
cdr3_aa: CASSLEGGPTGELFF

j_call: TRBJ2-7
v_call: TRBV11-2
cdr3_aa: CASSLALTVNSGSTYEQYF

j_call: TRBJ1-2
v_call: TRBV28
cdr3_aa: CASINLGGQYGYTF

j_call: TRBJ2-5
v_call: TRBV6-6
cdr3_aa: CASSGLAGGETQYF

j_call: TRBJ1-4
v_call: TRBV11-2
cdr3_aa: CASSWGSGTGGEKLFF

j_call: TRBJ1-4
v_call: TRBV20-1
cdr3_aa: CSASSGEKLFF

j_call: TRBJ1-1
v_call: TRBV29-1
cdr3_aa: CSVIFWGGMNTEAFF

j_call: TRBJ1-2
v_call: TRBV6-2/TRBV6-3
cdr3_aa: CASSYQGNYGYTF

j_call: TRBJ2-2
v_call: TRBV2
cdr3_aa: CASTGDDTGELFF

j_call: TRBJ1-2
v_call: TRBV12-3/TRBV12-4
cdr3_aa: CASTPQGKYGYTF

j_call: TRBJ2-1
v_call: TRBV10-3
cdr3_aa: CAIRTLNEQFF

j_call: TRBJ1-5
v_call: TRBV3-1/TRBV3-2
cdr3_aa: CASSRGTGNQPQHF

j_call: TRBJ1-1
v_call: TRBV19
cdr3_aa: CASSIGVRGTEAFF

j_call: TRBJ1-4
v_call: TRBV6-5
cdr3_aa: CATRQRDWDEKLFF

j_call: TRBJ2-7
v_call: TRBV27
cdr3_aa: CASSLSSRGTSGSYEQYF

j_call: TRBJ2-7
v_call: TRBV12-3/TRBV12-4
cdr3_aa: CASSRDRSEQYF

j_call: TRBJ2-7
v_call: TRBV7-2
cdr3_aa: CASSLVRSGGFYEQYF

j_call: TRBJ1-4
v_call: TRBV4-1
cdr3_aa: CASREGIFATNEKLFF

j_call: TRBJ1-1
v_call: TRBV19
cdr3_aa: CASSIRGGLNTEAFF

j_call: TRBJ2-1
v_call: TRBV30
cdr3_aa: CAWSEGLAGHNEQFF

j_call: TRBJ1-2
v_call: TRBV3-1/TRBV3-2
cdr3_aa: CASGGLRYGYTF

j_call: TRBJ2-4
v_call: TRBV24-1
cdr3_aa: CATSDSGSQSKNIQYF

j_call: TRBJ2-5
v_call: TRBV12-3/TRBV12-4
cdr3_aa: CASSLDRGQTQYF

j_call: TRBJ2-2
v_call: TRBV7-2
cdr3_aa: CASSFNGGRNTGELFF

j_call: TRBJ2-5
v_call: TRBV29-1
cdr3_aa: CSVRGQETQYF

j_call: TRBJ1-1
v_call: TRBV10-1
cdr3_aa: CASSGVPGMAEAFF